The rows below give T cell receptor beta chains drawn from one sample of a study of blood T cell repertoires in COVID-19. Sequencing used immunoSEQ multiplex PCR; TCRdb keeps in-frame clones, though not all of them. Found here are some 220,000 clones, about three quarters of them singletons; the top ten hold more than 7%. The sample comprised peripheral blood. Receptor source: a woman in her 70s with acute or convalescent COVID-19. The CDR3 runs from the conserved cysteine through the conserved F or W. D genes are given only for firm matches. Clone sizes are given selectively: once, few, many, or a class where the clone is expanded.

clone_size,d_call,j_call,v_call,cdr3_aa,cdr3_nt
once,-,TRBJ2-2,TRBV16,CASSQSLGWTGELFF,TGTGCCAGCAGCCAATCCCTGGGCTGGACCGGGGAGCTGTTTTTT
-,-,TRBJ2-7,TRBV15,CATSRELSRGPYEQYF,TGTGCCACCAGCAGAGAACTTTCCAGAGGGCCCTACGAGCAGTACTTC
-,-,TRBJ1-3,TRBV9,CASSVAALNLGNTIYF,TGTGCCAGCAGCGTTGCGGCCCTCAACCTTGGAAACACCATATATTTT
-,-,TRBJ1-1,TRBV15,CATSGQKNTEAFF,TGTGCCACCAGCGGACAGAAGAACACTGAAGCTTTCTTT
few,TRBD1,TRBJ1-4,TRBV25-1,CASSEAGTGNEKLFF,TGTGCCAGCAGTGAGGCGGGGACAGGGAATGAAAAACTGTTTTTT
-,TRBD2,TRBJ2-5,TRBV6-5,CASSYPAGEETQYF,TGTGCCAGCAGTTACCCGGCGGGGGAAGAGACCCAGTACTTC
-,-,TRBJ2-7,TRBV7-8,CASSTTRTRPYEQYF,TGTGCCAGCAGCACAACCCGGACAAGACCCTACGAGCAGTACTTC
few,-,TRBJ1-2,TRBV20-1,CSASSGEVARGYGYTF,TGCAGTGCTAGTAGCGGGGAGGTCGCGAGGGGCTATGGCTACACCTTC
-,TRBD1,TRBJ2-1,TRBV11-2,CASSFTGAGTGGYNEQFF,TGTGCCAGCAGCTTTACGGGCGCCGGGACAGGGGGCTACAATGAGCAGTTCTTC
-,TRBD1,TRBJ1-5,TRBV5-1,CASSLGQGDHQPQHF,TGCGCCAGCAGCTTGGGACAGGGAGATCATCAGCCCCAGCATTTT
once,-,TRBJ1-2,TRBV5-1,CASSPDRTYEGYTF,TGCGCCAGCAGCCCGGACAGAACCTATGAAGGCTACACCTTC
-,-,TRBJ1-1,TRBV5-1,CASSLTGGTEAFF,TGCGCCAGCAGCTTGACAGGCGGCACTGAAGCTTTCTTT
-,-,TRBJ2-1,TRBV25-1,CASRGVSSYNEQFF,TGTGCCAGCAGAGGGGTGAGCTCCTACAATGAGCAGTTCTTC
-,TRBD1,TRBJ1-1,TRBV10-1,CASSESRTGTAGPDTFF,TGCGCCAGCAGTGAGTCGCGGACAGGGACGGCAGGCCCTGATACTTTCTTT
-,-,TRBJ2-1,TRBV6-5,CASSYSDGIYNEQFF,TGTGCCAGCAGTTACTCGGACGGGATCTACAATGAGCAGTTCTTC
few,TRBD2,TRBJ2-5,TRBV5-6,CASRALAGALQETQYF,TGTGCCAGCAGGGCTCTAGCGGGGGCTCTCCAAGAGACCCAGTACTTC
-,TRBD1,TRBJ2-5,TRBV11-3,CASSLPWSPTGKETQYF,TGTGCCAGCAGCTTACCCTGGTCTCCGACAGGGAAAGAGACCCAGTACTTC
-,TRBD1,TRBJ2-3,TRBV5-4,CASSPGQTTDTQYF,TGTGCCAGCAGCCCGGGACAGACCACAGATACGCAGTATTTT
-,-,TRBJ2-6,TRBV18,CASSPIDSGANVLTF,TGTGCCAGCTCACCAATAGACTCTGGGGCCAACGTCCTGACTTTC
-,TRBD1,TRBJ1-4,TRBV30,CAGTEATNEKLFF,TGTGCCGGGACAGAAGCAACTAATGAAAAACTGTTTTTT
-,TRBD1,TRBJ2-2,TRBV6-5,CASSTGQRTGELFF,TGTGCCAGCAGCACGGGACAGCGCACCGGGGAGCTGTTTTTT
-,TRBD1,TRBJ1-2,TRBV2,CASSEGPGQGYGYTF,TGTGCCAGCAGTGAAGGTCCGGGACAGGGCTATGGCTACACCTTC
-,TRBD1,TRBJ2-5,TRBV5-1,CASNRGKETQYF,TGCGCCAGCAACAGGGGGAAAGAGACCCAGTACTTC
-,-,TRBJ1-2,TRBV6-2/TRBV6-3,CASSFSGKGYGYTF,TGTGCCAGCAGTTTTTCAGGGAAAGGCTATGGCTACACCTTC
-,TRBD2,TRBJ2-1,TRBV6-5,CASSYSGTSGTNEQFF,TGTGCCAGCAGTTATTCCGGGACTAGCGGAACCAATGAGCAGTTCTTC
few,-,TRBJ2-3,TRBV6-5,CASSAGLLGTDTQYF,TGTGCCAGCAGCGCGGGACTTTTGGGCACAGATACGCAGTATTTT
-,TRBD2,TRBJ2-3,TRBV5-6,CASSRRGGDTQYF,TGTGCCAGCAGCCGCCGGGGGGGAGATACGCAGTATTTT
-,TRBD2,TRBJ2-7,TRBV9,CASSQLAGSSYEQYF,TGTGCCAGCAGCCAACTAGCGGGGAGCTCCTACGAGCAGTACTTC
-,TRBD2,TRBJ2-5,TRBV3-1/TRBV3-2,CASSQEAGGAGETQYF,TGTGCCAGCAGCCAAGAAGCCGGGGGGGCTGGAGAGACCCAGTACTTC
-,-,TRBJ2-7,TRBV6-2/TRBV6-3,CASSSDSYEQYF,TGTGCCAGCAGTTCAGACTCGTACGAGCAGTACTTC
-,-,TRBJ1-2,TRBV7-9,CASSLAHGDRTNYGYTF,TGTGCCAGCAGCTTAGCGCATGGAGACAGAACTAACTATGGCTACACCTTC
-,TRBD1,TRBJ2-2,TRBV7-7,CASSPSGQGNTGELFF,TGTGCCAGCAGCCCGTCGGGACAGGGAAACACCGGGGAGCTGTTTTTT
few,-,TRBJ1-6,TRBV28,CASSLNSGSYNSPLHF,TGTGCCAGCAGTCTCAATAGCGGCTCCTATAATTCACCCCTCCACTTT
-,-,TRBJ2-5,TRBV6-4,CASSDRGASGRQETQYF,TGTGCCAGCAGTGACCGGGGAGCGTCAGGTCGCCAAGAGACCCAGTACTTC
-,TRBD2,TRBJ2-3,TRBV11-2,CASSLVVAGGTDTQYF,TGTGCCAGCAGCTTAGTAGTTGCGGGGGGCACAGATACGCAGTATTTT
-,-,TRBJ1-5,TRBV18,CASQDTRNQPQHF,TGTGCCAGCCAGGACACCCGCAATCAGCCCCAGCATTTT
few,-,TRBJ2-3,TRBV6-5,CAGGRDPGPDTQYF,TGTGCCGGGGGCCGGGACCCTGGGCCAGATACGCAGTATTTT
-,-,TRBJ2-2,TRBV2,CASSVWRDTGELFF,TGTGCCAGCAGTGTGTGGCGGGACACCGGGGAGCTGTTTTTT
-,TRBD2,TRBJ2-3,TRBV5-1,CASRGGLAESTDTQYF,TGCGCCAGCAGGGGGGGACTAGCGGAAAGCACAGATACGCAGTATTTT
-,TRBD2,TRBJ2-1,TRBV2,CASRYSGGQFF,TGTGCCAGCAGGTATAGCGGGGGGCAGTTCTTC
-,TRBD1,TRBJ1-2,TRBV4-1,CASSPGQGASGYGYTF,TGCGCCAGCAGCCCCGGACAGGGGGCTAGTGGCTATGGCTACACCTTC
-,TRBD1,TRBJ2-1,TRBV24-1,CATSDPSVGQGFNEQFF,TGTGCCACCAGTGACCCCAGTGTGGGACAGGGATTCAATGAGCAGTTCTTC
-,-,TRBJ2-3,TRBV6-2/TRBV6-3,CASSYREGGASTDTQYF,TGTGCCAGCAGTTACCGGGAAGGGGGAGCTAGCACAGATACGCAGTATTTT
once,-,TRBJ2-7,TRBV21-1,CASSQNRRYEQYF,TGTGCCAGCAGCCAAAACAGAAGATACGAGCAGTACTTC
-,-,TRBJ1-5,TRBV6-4,CASSELGGFSQPQHF,TGTGCCAGCAGTGAACTCGGGGGGTTCAGTCAGCCCCAGCATTTT
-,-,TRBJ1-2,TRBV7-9,CASSPYISNVGTF,TGTGCCAGCAGCCCTTATATATCTAATGTTGGCACCTTC
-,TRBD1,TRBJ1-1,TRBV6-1,CASSEALQGAAEAFF,TGTGCCAGCAGTGAAGCGTTACAGGGGGCTGCTGAAGCTTTCTTT
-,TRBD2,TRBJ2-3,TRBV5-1,CASSLAQRGPTDTQYF,TGCGCCAGCAGCTTGGCCCAGCGGGGCCCCACAGATACGCAGTATTTT
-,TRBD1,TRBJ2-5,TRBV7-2,CASSLDLPGQGGQETQYF,TGTGCCAGCAGCTTAGACCTTCCTGGACAGGGAGGTCAAGAGACCCAGTACTTC
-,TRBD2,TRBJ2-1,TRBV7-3,CASSPRASGGTNEQFF,TGTGCCAGCAGCCCGCGAGCTAGCGGGGGGACTAATGAGCAGTTCTTC
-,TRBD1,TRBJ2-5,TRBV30,CAWGQGGETQYF,TGTGCCTGGGGACAGGGAGGAGAGACCCAGTACTTC
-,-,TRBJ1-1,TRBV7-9,CASSLGRGEPPRGFF,TGTGCCAGCAGCTTAGGACGGGGGGAACCCCCTAGGGGTTTCTTT
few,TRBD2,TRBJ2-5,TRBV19,CASSFSGGTGETQYF,TGTGCCAGTAGTTTTAGCGGGGGGACCGGAGAGACCCAGTACTTC